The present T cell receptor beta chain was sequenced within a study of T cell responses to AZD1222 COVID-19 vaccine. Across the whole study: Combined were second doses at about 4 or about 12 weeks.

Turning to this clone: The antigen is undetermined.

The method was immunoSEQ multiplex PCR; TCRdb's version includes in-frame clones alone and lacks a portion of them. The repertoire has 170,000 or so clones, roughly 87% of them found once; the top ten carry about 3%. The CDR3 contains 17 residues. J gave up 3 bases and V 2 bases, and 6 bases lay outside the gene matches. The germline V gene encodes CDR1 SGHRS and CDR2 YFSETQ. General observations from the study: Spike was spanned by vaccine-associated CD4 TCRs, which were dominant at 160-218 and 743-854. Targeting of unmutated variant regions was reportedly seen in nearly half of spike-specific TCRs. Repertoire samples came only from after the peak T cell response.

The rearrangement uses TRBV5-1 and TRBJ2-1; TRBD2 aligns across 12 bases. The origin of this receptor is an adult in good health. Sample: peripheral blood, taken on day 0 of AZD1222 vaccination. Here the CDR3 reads CASSFQTSGRFYNEQFF. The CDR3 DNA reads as TGCGCCAGCAGCTTCCAGACTAGCGGGAGATTCTACAATGAGCAGTTCTTC.